This T cell receptor beta chain came from a study of T cells in Graves' hyperthyroidism and ophthalmopathy. On the study more broadly: The initial diagnosis was the point when peripheral blood was collected, ahead of any treatment.

Researchers took RNA transcripts and amplified the TCR beta CDR3 regions from them. A first-round RT-PCR of the TCR CDR3 used the HTBI primer set. MiXCR, run by TCRdb on the multiplex PCR reads, gives a single entry per CDR3 protein. The sample lists around 620,000 distinct CDR3 sequences; approximately 14% were seen once. The CDR3 runs to 12 residues. CDR1 is DFQATT and CDR2 is SNEGSKA in the germline V gene (reference sequence). The V gene lost 2 bases and the J gene lost 0 bases, with 3 bases spanning the gap. This clonotype was picked up many times. Its antigen is unidentified. Study findings and constraints: Most clonotypes expanded in thyroid above 0.001 were likewise present in blood. Model-based prediction identified ophthalmopathy a median roughly 5.9 months prior to its onset.

The diagnoses drew upon clinical symptoms, serum thyroxine and TRAb, thyroid ultrasound and orbital computed tomography. The sequenced sample was blood. The chain links TRBV20-1 to TRBJ2-3; no definite D call. This sequence originates from a young woman with Graves' ophthalmopathy. The CDR3 DNA follows: TGCAGTGCTAGACAGAGCACAGATACGCAGTATTTT. Encoded protein: CSARQSTDTQYF.